The 16 T cell receptor beta chains given below trace back to one sample, sequenced in a study of monozygotic twins with inflammatory bowel disease. TCRdb reprocessed the 5' RACE reads, keeping one entry per CDR3 protein, no DNA. Its clone listing holds some 170,000 distinct CDR3 sequences. Sequenced: blood. These TCRs come from a human donor with ulcerative colitis or Crohn's disease, or a healthy co-twin of an affected twin (not recorded which).

The V and J genes are TRBV7-3 and TRBJ2-5; without DNA, the TCRdb call of TRBD2 cannot be checked. The CDR3 is 15 amino acids. Germline V lookup: CDR1 SGHTA, CDR2 FQGTGA. CDR3: CASSMTSGRTETQYF.

The V and J genes are TRBV5-1 and TRBJ2-1; the D call from TCRdb, TRBD2, cannot be confirmed without DNA. Germline loops: CDR1 SGHRS, CDR2 YFSETQ. CDR3 size: 15 residues. The CDR3 is CASSRDSATTGEQFF.

The V gene is TRBV5-1, the J gene TRBJ2-6. From germline, CDR1 is SGHRS and CDR2 YFSETQ. The CDR3 has 15 amino acids. The CDR3 is CASSLGASGANVLTF.

This chain uses TRBV4-3 with TRBJ2-7; TCRdb reports TRBD2, a call that lacks DNA to check it against. This CDR3 comprises 15 residues. Germline V gene data show CDR1 as LGHNA and CDR2 as YSLEER. The CDR3 sequence is CASSRQWDSTYEQYF.

The V gene is TRBV6-1, the J gene TRBJ2-1; without DNA, the TCRdb call of TRBD1 cannot be checked. CDR1 and CDR2 from the germline V gene are MNHNS and SASEGT. The CDR3 loop spans 15 amino acids. CDR3 residues: CASSPGGGVYNEQFF.

J is TRBJ2-3 and V is TRBV7-9. CDR3 length: 12 residues. In germline, CDR1 is SEHNR, CDR2 FQNEAQ (reference sequence). Here the CDR3 reads CASSILPDTQYF.

The chain is built from TRBV20-1 and TRBJ1-2; the D call of TRBD1 rests on TCRdb alone, since no DNA is present to check it. The CDR3 extends over 12 amino acids. The V gene's germline CDR1 is DFQATT and CDR2 SNEGSKA (reference sequence). The CDR3 protein is CSATRTNYGYTF.

The V and J genes are TRBV11-1 and TRBJ1-1; the D gene TCRdb calls, TRBD1, cannot be checked with no DNA. In germline, CDR1 is SGHAT, CDR2 FQDESV (reference sequence). The CDR3 sequence is 14 residues long. CDR3 loop: CASSLVGGGVEAFF.

The rearrangement joins TRBV4-3 to TRBJ2-5; the TRBD2 assignment by TCRdb is unverifiable without DNA. The CDR3 covers 16 residues. The germline CDR1 and CDR2 sequences are LGHNA and YSLEER. The CDR3 protein is CASSQGLAGDLETQYF.

The V gene is TRBV7-9, the J gene TRBJ2-3; TCRdb lists TRBD2, though no DNA is available to test this call. The CDR3 contains 16 residues. CDR1 SEHNR and CDR2 FQNEAQ come from the germline V gene (reference sequence). The CDR3 is CASSFGPSGSADTQYF.

The chain recombines TRBV12-3 or TRBV12-4 with TRBJ1-3; the D call from TCRdb, TRBD1, cannot be confirmed without DNA. The CDR3 contains 15 residues. The CDR3 here is CASSPTGGERNTIYF.

V is TRBV7-2 and J is TRBJ2-7; TCRdb names TRBD2, which stays unverified in the absence of DNA. Germline assignment: CDR1 SGHTA and CDR2 FQGNSA. The CDR3 consists of 15 residues. CDR3 in amino acids: CASSEGLSYIYEQYF.

The CDR3 sequence: CASSQEGTSGRRANTGELFF. The chain recombines TRBV4-2 with TRBJ2-2; absent DNA, TCRdb's TRBD2 call cannot be checked. CDR3 size: 20 residues. The germline V gene encodes CDR1 LGHNA and CDR2 YNFKEQ.

The rearrangement links TRBV9 to TRBJ2-7; TCRdb's assignment of TRBD1 cannot be checked, as there is no DNA. This CDR3 region has 14 residues. Germline CDR1 SGDLS, CDR2 YYNGEE. The CDR3 reads CASSVRDRGVEQYF.

The rearrangement joins TRBV20-1 to TRBJ2-1; TCRdb lists TRBD2, though no DNA is available to test this call. This CDR3 spans 14 amino acids. CDR1 is DFQATT, CDR2 SNEGSKA, per germline (reference sequence). This CDR3 is CSAAGTSGYNEQFF.

The chain joins TRBV28 to TRBJ1-1. The germline CDR1 and CDR2 sequences are MDHEN and SYDVKM. The CDR3 sequence is 16 residues long. The CDR3 is CASTENEGFKVTEAFF.